This T cell receptor beta chain was profiled in a study of blood T cell repertoires in COVID-19. Looked up from germline, CDR1 is SGHNT and CDR2 is YYREEE (reference sequence). V lost 0 bases to trimming and J lost 4 bases; unmatched junction nucleotides: 2. The CDR3 covers 14 residues. Here immunoSEQ multiplex PCR was the method, and the copy in TCRdb shows in-frame clones only, minus some. The table has about 100,000 clones, 85% to 90% seen once; the top ten hold 4% to 5%. V gene TRBV5-4 combines with J gene TRBJ2-3; 7 bases are shared with TRBD1. Sequencing input: peripheral blood. The TCR sequence derives from a human donor with COVID-19, enrolled during active disease. The donor label of this sample is uncertain. CDR3: CASSLGQGADTQYF. The CDR3, as DNA: TGTGCCAGCAGCTTGGGGCAGGGGGCAGATACGCAGTATTTT. The full variable domain, its missing parts supplied by reference TRBV5-4 and TRBJ2-3, is ETGVTQSPTHLIKTRGQQVTLRCSSQSGHNTVSWYQQALGQGPQFIFQYYREEENGRGNFPPRFSGLQFPNYSSELNVNALELDDSALYLCASSLGQGADTQYFGPGTRLTVL.